This passage covers 17 T cell receptor beta chains from one sample sequenced in a study of human T cells and chemical hapten exposure. TCRdb fed the RACE reads into MiXCR, producing one record per CDR3 protein. The sample lists under 300,000 distinct CDR3 sequences, 7.5% to 9% seen once, with less than 1.5% in the top ten. Time point reported: pre-sensitization, week 0. As for treatment: therapeutic diphenylcyclopropenone sensitization with weekly scalp DPC. Sample: whole blood, taken in connection with sensitization to the hapten diphenylcyclopropenone (DPC). The receptor source for this set is a man between 18 and 29 years old with alopecia areata. Some clones in this sample may be carry-over from other donors' samples.

This clonotype occurred a few times. The gene calls are TRBV2 and TRBJ2-1, with D tentatively TRBD2 (6 bases). Germline V gives CDR1 SNHLY, CDR2 FYNNEI. CDR3 size: 17 residues. With 2 bases removed from V and 5 bases from J, the gap between germline ends came to 19 bases. The DNA of the CDR3 is TGTGCCAGCAGTGAACCCCGCTGGAGGGCCGGAAACAATGAGCAGTTCTTC. Amino acids: CASSEPRWRAGNNEQFF.

This chain links TRBV7-9 with TRBJ1-6; possible D gene TRBD1, 5 bases. There are 15 residues in the CDR3. Trimming took off 3 bases at V and 10 bases at J, with 16 bases between the two ends. Germline assignment: CDR1 SEHNR and CDR2 FQNEAQ (reference sequence). The CDR3 DNA reads TGTGCCAGCAGCTTCCAGGACATCAAGGGGTCACCCCTCCACTTT. Translating it yields CASSFQDIKGSPLHF.

This clonotype was counted a few times. This CDR3 reads CASSPGPYTDTQYF. The CDR3, as DNA: TGTGCCAGCAGCCCCGGACCCTACACAGATACGCAGTATTTT. The rearrangement links TRBV5-5 to TRBJ2-3; D gene ambiguous. V lost 4 bases and J 2 bases, leaving 11 bases between the germline ends. CDR3 length equals 14 residues. CDR1 is SGHKS and CDR2 is YYEKEE in the germline V gene (reference sequence).

This clonotype was seen more than once but under ten times. This rearrangement joins TRBV9 to TRBJ1-2; D gene uncertain. The CDR3 loop spans 15 amino acids. Germline loops: CDR1 SGDLS, CDR2 YYNGEE. V shed 0 bases and J shed 5 bases, with 14 bases lying between them. Here the CDR3 DNA reads TGTGCCAGCAGCGTAGGAGGTGGAGATAGTTATGGCTACACCTTC. Its translation is CASSVGGGDSYGYTF.

This clonotype came up many times. This chain connects TRBV7-9 to TRBJ2-3; unclear D gene. From germline, CDR1 is SEHNR and CDR2 FQNEAQ (reference sequence). Deletions cut 5 bases from V and 3 bases from J, with 6 bases between. The CDR3 spans 12 residues. The CDR3 loop is CASSTETDTQYF. DNA for the CDR3: TGTGCCAGCAGCACCGAAACAGATACGCAGTATTTT.

This clonotype was recorded many times. This chain joins TRBV7-9 and TRBJ1-4; 7 positions agree with TRBD1. The germline gives CDR1 SEHNR, CDR2 FQNEAQ (reference sequence). This CDR3 comprises 14 residues. Losses at the gene ends were 4 bases for V and 4 bases for J; bases not matched to a gene: 3. CDR3 sequence reads: CASSSGQFNEKLFF. CDR3 nucleotides: TGTGCCAGCAGCTCGGGACAGTTTAATGAAAAACTGTTTTTT.

This clonotype was counted many times. The chain combines TRBV20-1 with TRBJ2-1, with D possibly TRBD2 on 6 matching bases. CDR3 length: 13 amino acids. In germline, CDR1 is DFQATT, CDR2 SNEGSKA (reference sequence). V was trimmed by 1 base and J by 5 bases, leaving 9 bases between them. CDR3 amino acids: CSARVAVDNEQFF. CDR3 DNA sequence: TGCAGTGCTAGAGTAGCGGTAGACAATGAGCAGTTCTTC.

The V and J genes are TRBV6-5 and TRBJ1-6; no firm D call. Trimming removed 2 bases at V and 10 bases at J, with 9 bases between. The germline V gene has CDR1 MNHEY and CDR2 SVGAGI. This CDR3 region has 13 residues. The CDR3 DNA is TGTGCCAGCAGTTACAGGGATCGGTCACCCCTCCACTTT. Translating it yields CASSYRDRSPLHF.

The chain links TRBV7-9 to TRBJ1-1; D unresolved. The germline V and J ends were trimmed by 1 base and 7 bases, with 4 bases remaining between them. CDR3 length equals 11 residues. Germline CDR1 SEHNR, CDR2 FQNEAQ (reference sequence). CDR3 bases: TGTGCCAGCAGCTTAGATGTTGAAGCTTTCTTT. Translating gives CASSLDVEAFF.

The chain combines TRBV7-3 with TRBJ1-1; possible D gene TRBD1, 5 bases. V was shortened by 5 bases and J by 5 bases, with 18 bases between the two germline ends. CDR1 is SGHTA and CDR2 is FQGTGA in the germline V gene. The CDR3 contains 15 residues. The CDR3 protein is CASSPFGGKGTEAFF. Here the CDR3 DNA reads TGTGCCAGCAGCCCATTCGGGGGGAAGGGGACTGAAGCTTTCTTT.

This clonotype occurred a few times. The rearrangement joins TRBV10-2 to TRBJ2-2, with D maybe TRBD2 (6 bases). The germline V gene encodes CDR1 WSHSY and CDR2 SAAADI. Trimming took 10 bases from V and 6 from J, leaving 15 bases between them. The CDR3 loop spans 13 amino acids. This CDR3 reads CAILTSSPGELFF. In nucleotides, the CDR3 is TGCGCCATCCTGACTAGTAGTCCCGGGGAGCTGTTTTTT.

The chain employs TRBV7-6 and TRBJ2-5; 8 bases agree with TRBD1. Germline loops: CDR1 SGHVS, CDR2 FNYEAQ. Trimming at V came to 1 base and at J to 4 bases, leaving 11 bases not matched to a gene. The CDR3 contains 17 residues. In DNA form, the CDR3 reads TGTGCCAGCAGCTTAGGAGTCCAGGGGGCCAACCGAGAGACCCAGTACTTC. Protein product: CASSLGVQGANRETQYF.

This clonotype was seen more than once but under ten times. The V and J genes are TRBV20-1 and TRBJ1-5, with 7 bases lining up with TRBD1. Germline V gene sequence: CDR1 DFQATT, CDR2 SNEGSKA (reference sequence). The CDR3 is 15 amino acids. Germline trimming cut 0 bases from V and 2 bases from J; bases unmatched to any gene: 4. CDR3 coding DNA: TGCAGTGCTAGAGATCTCGACAGGGGCAATCAGCCCCAGCATTTT. The encoded protein is CSARDLDRGNQPQHF.

The chain employs TRBV21-1 and TRBJ2-2; the table names TRBD1, a call not compared with the DNA. TRBV21-1 is shown as a pseudogene. The CDR3 spans 14 residues. CDR3 protein: CASSNKTGTGELFF. CDR3 bases: TGTGCCAGCAGCAATAAGACAGGGACCGGGGAGCTGTTTTTT.

The V and J genes are TRBV7-9 and TRBJ1-2, with TRBD1 matching 10 bases. V gave up 3 bases and J gave up 6 bases; unmatched junction bases: 7. Germline CDR1 and CDR2: SEHNR and FQNEAQ (reference sequence). The CDR3 has 15 residues. CDR3 nucleotide sequence: TGTGCCAGCAGCTTGACAGGGGGCGCGGCTCATGGCTACACCTTC. Encoded protein: CASSLTGGAAHGYTF.

The gene calls are TRBV6-1 and TRBJ1-4, with D unresolved. Germline loops: CDR1 MNHNS, CDR2 SASEGT. The CDR3 covers 15 residues. The ends were cut back, 8 bases at V and 7 bases at J, with 20 bases in the middle. CDR3 coding DNA: TGTGCCAGCGTTGCCAACCGAGGGATCGGTGAAAAACTGTTTTTT. It is translated as CASVANRGIGEKLFF.

In its sample, this clonotype was seen a few times. CDR3 loop: CASSGGVNEKLFF. The CDR3 region has the DNA TGTGCCAGCAGTGGGGGCGTGAATGAAAAACTGTTTTTT. The chain joins TRBV7-8 to TRBJ1-4; tentatively, D is TRBD1 (6 bases). The CDR3 consists of 13 residues. The ends were cut back, 6 bases at V and 5 bases at J, with 10 bases in the middle. Germline V CDR1 and CDR2: SGHVS, FQNEAQ.